A selection of T cell receptor beta chains follows, all from one sample in a study of CD8 T cells in Susac syndrome. Via MiXCR, TCRdb re-called the immunoSEQ multiplex PCR reads, giving one row per CDR3 protein. This sample has approximately 210,000 distinct CDR3 sequences, with 94% found just once. Sequenced material: CD4+ T cells from PBMCs. These receptors came from a human donor with Susac syndrome. Both conserved end residues are part of each CDR3. Fields, in order: J gene, V gene, CDR3 protein.

j_gene: TRBJ1-2; v_gene: TRBV4-3; CDR3aa: CASSQDSGVGGYTF
j_gene: TRBJ2-3; v_gene: TRBV5-6; CDR3aa: CASSYRTSGSLTDTQYF
j_gene: TRBJ1-6; v_gene: TRBV12-3/TRBV12-4; CDR3aa: CASSLMGDGNSPLHF
j_gene: TRBJ1-5; v_gene: TRBV7-8; CDR3aa: CASKPGQGFGQPQHF
j_gene: TRBJ1-4; v_gene: TRBV4-1; CDR3aa: CASSRTDLNEKLFF
j_gene: TRBJ1-2; v_gene: TRBV14; CDR3aa: CASSQSAAWGGYTF
j_gene: TRBJ2-1; v_gene: TRBV12-3/TRBV12-4; CDR3aa: CASSPLLGSSYNEQFF
j_gene: TRBJ1-6; v_gene: TRBV12-3/TRBV12-4; CDR3aa: CASSSDSTSPLHF
j_gene: TRBJ2-1; v_gene: TRBV5-8; CDR3aa: CASSLIHGTYNEQFF
j_gene: TRBJ1-6; v_gene: TRBV3-1; CDR3aa: CASSQALGQGSPLHF
j_gene: TRBJ2-1; v_gene: TRBV10-3; CDR3aa: CAIGLAELEQFF
j_gene: TRBJ2-2; v_gene: TRBV20-1; CDR3aa: CSATNPGTTWRELFF
j_gene: TRBJ1-1; v_gene: TRBV30; CDR3aa: CALTQVRGTEAFF
j_gene: TRBJ2-1; v_gene: TRBV19; CDR3aa: CASKRESAVEGEQFF
j_gene: TRBJ1-2; v_gene: TRBV20-1; CDR3aa: CSRDRGHYGYTF
j_gene: TRBJ1-1; v_gene: TRBV6-5; CDR3aa: CAAIGAEAFF
j_gene: TRBJ2-1; v_gene: TRBV6-5; CDR3aa: CASSRSGGSYNEQFF
j_gene: TRBJ2-5; v_gene: TRBV5-1; CDR3aa: CASSLAGQTQYF
j_gene: TRBJ2-1; v_gene: TRBV5-1; CDR3aa: CASSQDGWSSYNEQFF
j_gene: TRBJ1-4; v_gene: TRBV6-5; CDR3aa: CASRQGGKEKLFF
j_gene: TRBJ2-5; v_gene: TRBV12-3/TRBV12-4; CDR3aa: CASSLNRAETQYF
j_gene: TRBJ1-2; v_gene: TRBV20-1; CDR3aa: CSARNGDSYYGYTF
j_gene: TRBJ2-1; v_gene: TRBV28; CDR3aa: CASQIRQAYNEQFF
j_gene: TRBJ1-1; v_gene: TRBV20-1; CDR3aa: CSARPDRNTEAFF
j_gene: TRBJ1-1; v_gene: TRBV7-9; CDR3aa: CASSLSQGVAAFF
j_gene: TRBJ1-6; v_gene: TRBV12-3/TRBV12-4; CDR3aa: CASSLGASNSPLHF
j_gene: TRBJ2-1; v_gene: TRBV3-1; CDR3aa: CASSLSYGSYNEQFF
j_gene: TRBJ1-1; v_gene: TRBV3-1; CDR3aa: CASSQGGTAFF
j_gene: TRBJ1-1; v_gene: TRBV29-1; CDR3aa: CSVGTEYTEAFF
j_gene: TRBJ1-6; v_gene: TRBV5-6; CDR3aa: CASSLATGGSSPLHF
j_gene: TRBJ2-3; v_gene: TRBV3-1; CDR3aa: CASRATGDDTQYF
j_gene: TRBJ1-4; v_gene: TRBV5-8; CDR3aa: CASSDSGQGKEKLFF
j_gene: TRBJ2-2; v_gene: TRBV9; CDR3aa: CASSVVGGNTGELFF
j_gene: TRBJ2-5; v_gene: TRBV28; CDR3aa: CASSLLQGRQETQYF
j_gene: TRBJ2-3; v_gene: TRBV7-2; CDR3aa: CATTPRGGGDTQYF
j_gene: TRBJ1-1; v_gene: TRBV5-1; CDR3aa: CASAPANTEAFF
j_gene: TRBJ2-5; v_gene: TRBV20-1; CDR3aa: CSATRTSQETQYF
j_gene: TRBJ2-1; v_gene: TRBV6-2/TRBV6-3; CDR3aa: CASRNGGAGEQFF
j_gene: TRBJ2-7; v_gene: TRBV6-1; CDR3aa: CASRPRRDSSSRSYEQYF
j_gene: TRBJ2-5; v_gene: TRBV20-1; CDR3aa: CSARDLAGSQETQYF
j_gene: TRBJ2-2; v_gene: TRBV11-2; CDR3aa: CASSFSRVGGLVGELFF
j_gene: TRBJ1-2; v_gene: TRBV29-1; CDR3aa: CSVANRGGNYGYTF
j_gene: TRBJ2-4; v_gene: TRBV28; CDR3aa: CASRPFLDLAKNIQYF
j_gene: TRBJ2-1; v_gene: TRBV30; CDR3aa: CAWSVRVNEQFF
j_gene: TRBJ1-1; v_gene: TRBV3-1; CDR3aa: CASSHGGGTEAFF
j_gene: TRBJ2-7; v_gene: TRBV28; CDR3aa: CATHAGGNEQYF
j_gene: TRBJ1-1; v_gene: TRBV1; CDR3aa: CTSSHLDREAFF
j_gene: TRBJ1-5; v_gene: TRBV15; CDR3aa: CATSGPGRQPQHF
j_gene: TRBJ2-7; v_gene: TRBV20-1; CDR3aa: CSARGDLAGSYEQYF
j_gene: TRBJ2-6; v_gene: TRBV4-3; CDR3aa: CASSHTVRQGAGSGANVLTF
j_gene: TRBJ2-1; v_gene: TRBV3-1; CDR3aa: CASSPTTSFIPNEQFF